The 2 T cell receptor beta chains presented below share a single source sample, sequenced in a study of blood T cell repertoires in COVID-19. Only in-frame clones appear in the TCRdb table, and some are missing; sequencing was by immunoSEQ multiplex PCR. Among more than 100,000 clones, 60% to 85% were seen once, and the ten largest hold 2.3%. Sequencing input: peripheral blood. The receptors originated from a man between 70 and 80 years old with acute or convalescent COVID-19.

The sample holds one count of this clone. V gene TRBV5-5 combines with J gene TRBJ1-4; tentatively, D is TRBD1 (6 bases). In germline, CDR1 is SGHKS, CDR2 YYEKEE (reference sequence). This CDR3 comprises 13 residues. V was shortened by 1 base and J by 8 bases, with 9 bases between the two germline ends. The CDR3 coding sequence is TGTGCCAGCAGCTTGACCGGGACAGAAAAACTGTTTTTT. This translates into CASSLTGTEKLFF.

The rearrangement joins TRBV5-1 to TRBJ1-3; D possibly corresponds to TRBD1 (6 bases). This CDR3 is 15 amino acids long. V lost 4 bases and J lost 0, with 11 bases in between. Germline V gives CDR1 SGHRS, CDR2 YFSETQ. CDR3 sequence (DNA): TGCGCCAGCAGCCGTGACAGGAGCTCTGGAAACACCATATATTTT. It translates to CASSRDRSSGNTIYF.